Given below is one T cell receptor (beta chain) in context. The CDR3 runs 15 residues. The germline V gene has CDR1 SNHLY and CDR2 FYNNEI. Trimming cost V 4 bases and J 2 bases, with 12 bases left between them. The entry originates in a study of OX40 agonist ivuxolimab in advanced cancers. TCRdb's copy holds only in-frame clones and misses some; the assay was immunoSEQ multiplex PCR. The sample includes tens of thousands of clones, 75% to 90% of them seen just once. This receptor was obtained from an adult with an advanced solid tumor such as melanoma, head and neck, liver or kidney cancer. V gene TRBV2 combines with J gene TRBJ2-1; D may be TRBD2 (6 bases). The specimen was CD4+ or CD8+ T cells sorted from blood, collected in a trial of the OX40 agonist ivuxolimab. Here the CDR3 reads CASSGKAGAYNEQFF. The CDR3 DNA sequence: TGTGCCAGCAGTGGGAAAGCGGGTGCCTACAATGAGCAGTTCTTC.